Below, one T cell receptor (beta chain) is given with its context. Its antigen specificity is not known. Base quality data are lacking; no much larger clone is found one base away. Library creation used the immunoSEQ multiplex PCR assay. In TCRdb, the immuneACCESS table is reduced to in-frame sequences with V and J assigned. These tables do not hold every clone; where another copy was compared, an unresolved V gene accounts for under half, and the others remain unexplained. The sample table shows tens of thousands of clones, and 85% to 95% are seen once. The ten most abundant clones make up less than 4.5% of the sample. This specimen belongs to a study of control samples from healthy donors and cancer patients (dated by TCRdb to 2018 to 2020). The CDR3 sequence holds 15 residues, the cysteine and phenylalanine included. Left in the record is the CDR3 DNA by itself, 45 bases read in frame from the first base. Trimming at the junction amounts to 5 bases on V and 0 bases on J, and the germline ends lie 13 bases apart. CDR1 MNHEY and CDR2 SMNVEV were looked up in the germline V gene (reference sequence).

The chain employs TRBV27 and TRBJ1-2, with the D gene too uncertain to name. Specimen: blood. The sequence was collected from a man in his thirties or forties in good health. The DNA sequence reads TGTGCCAGCAGTGAGACGGCATCTACTAACTATGGCTACACCTTC. Translated, it reads CASSETASTNYGYTF.